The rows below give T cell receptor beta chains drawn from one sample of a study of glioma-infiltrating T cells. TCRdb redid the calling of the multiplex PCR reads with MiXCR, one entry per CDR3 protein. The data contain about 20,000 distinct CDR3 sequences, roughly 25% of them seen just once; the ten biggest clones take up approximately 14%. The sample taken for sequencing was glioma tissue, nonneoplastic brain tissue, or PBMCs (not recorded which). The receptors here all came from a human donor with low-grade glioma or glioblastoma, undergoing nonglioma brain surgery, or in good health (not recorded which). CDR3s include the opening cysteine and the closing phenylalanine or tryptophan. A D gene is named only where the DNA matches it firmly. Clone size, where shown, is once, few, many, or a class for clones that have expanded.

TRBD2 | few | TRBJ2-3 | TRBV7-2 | CASSLTSGGADTQYF | TGTGCCAGCAGCTTAACTAGCGGGGGGGCAGATACGCAGTATTTT
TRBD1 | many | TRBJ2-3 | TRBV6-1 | CASRPASGQPSTDTQYF | TGTGCCAGCAGACCGGCATCGGGACAGCCCTCGACAGATACGCAGTATTTT
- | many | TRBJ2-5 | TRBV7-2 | CARSQATGETQYF | TGTGCCCGCAGTCAGGCCACCGGGGAGACCCAGTACTTC
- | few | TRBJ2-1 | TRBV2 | CASSVKTEQFF | TGTGCCAGCAGTGTGAAAACTGAGCAGTTCTTC
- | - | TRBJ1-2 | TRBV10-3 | CAINGGDYGYTF | TGTGCCATCAACGGGGGCGACTATGGCTACACCTTC
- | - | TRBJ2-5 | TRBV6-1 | CASSSGIFHSTQYF | TGCGCCAGCAGCTCCGGGATATTCCATTCGACCCAGTACTTC
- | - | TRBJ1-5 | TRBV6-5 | CASSYNREVNQPQHF | TGTGCCAGCAGTTATAACAGGGAAGTTAATCAGCCCCAGCATTTT
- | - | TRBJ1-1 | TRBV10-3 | CAISVQGSTEGFF | TGTGCCATCAGTGTCCAGGGGAGCACTGAAGGTTTCTTT
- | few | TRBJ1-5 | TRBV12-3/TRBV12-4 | CASSFSSYSNQPQHF | TGTGCCAGCAGTTTTAGCAGTTATAGCAATCAGCCCCAGCATTTT
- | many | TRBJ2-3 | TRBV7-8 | CASSLEGFAADTQYF | TGTGCCAGCAGCTTAGAAGGGTTTGCGGCAGATACGCAGTATTTT
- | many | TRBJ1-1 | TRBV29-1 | CSVEGQGTTEAFF | TGCAGCGTTGAGGGGCAGGGGACTACTGAAGCTTTCTTT
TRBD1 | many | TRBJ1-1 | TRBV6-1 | CASSSSGTGRTEAFF | TGTGCCAGCAGCTCCTCGGGGACAGGACGAACTGAAGCTTTCTTT
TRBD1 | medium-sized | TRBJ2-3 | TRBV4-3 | CASSQDTVQGQTQYF | TGCGCCAGCAGCCAAGATACCGTCCAGGGACAGACGCAGTATTTT
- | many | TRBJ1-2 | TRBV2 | CASSGVYYGYTF | TGTGCCAGCAGTGGGGTCTACTATGGCTACACCTTC
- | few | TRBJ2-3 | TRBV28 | CASSLVRRGATQYF | TGTGCCAGCAGTTTAGTTCGCCGAGGGGCTACGCAGTATTTT
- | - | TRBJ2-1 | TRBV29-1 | CSLEVRGSSWEQFF | TGCAGCCTAGAGGTTAGGGGGTCCTCGTGGGAGCAGTTCTTC
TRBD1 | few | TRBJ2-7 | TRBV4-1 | CASSPTSTGTGYEQYF | TGCGCCAGCAGCCCCACTAGTACGGGGACAGGGTACGAGCAGTACTTC
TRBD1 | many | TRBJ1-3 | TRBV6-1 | CASTTGGSGNTIYF | TGTGCCAGCACTACAGGGGGCTCTGGAAACACCATATATTTT
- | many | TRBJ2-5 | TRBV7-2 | CASSVDLNQETQYF | TGTGCCAGCAGCGTAGACCTAAATCAAGAGACCCAGTACTTC
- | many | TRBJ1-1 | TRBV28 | CASSLTGPTEAFF | TGTGCCAGCAGTTTAACTGGGCCCACTGAAGCTTTCTTT
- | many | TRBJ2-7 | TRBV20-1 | CSARGGGGEQYF | TGCAGTGCTAGAGGGGGAGGGGGCGAGCAGTACTTC
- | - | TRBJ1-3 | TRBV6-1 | CASHTDSGNTIHF | TGTGCCAGCCATACAGACTCTGGAAACACCATACATTTT
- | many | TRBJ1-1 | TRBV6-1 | CASRWGVATEAFF | TGTGCCAGCAGATGGGGGGTGGCCACTGAAGCTTTCTTT
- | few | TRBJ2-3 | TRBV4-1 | CASSLDLGDTQYF | TGCGCCAGCAGCCTGGACCTAGGGGATACGCAGTATTTT
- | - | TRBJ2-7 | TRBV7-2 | CASSPTGIYEQYF | TGTGCCAGCAGCCCAACAGGTATTTACGAGCAGTACTTC
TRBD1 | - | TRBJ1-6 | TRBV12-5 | CASGAGQGGSPLHF | TGTGCTAGTGGGGCCGGACAGGGCGGCTCACCCCTCCACTTT
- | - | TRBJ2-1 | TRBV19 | CASRRRDYNEQFF | TGTGCCAGTAGGCGACGGGACTACAATGAGCAGTTCTTC
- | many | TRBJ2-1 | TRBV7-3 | CANNEQFF | TGTGCAAACAATGAGCAGTTCTTC
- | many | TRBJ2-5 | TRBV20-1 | CSARSPTAQETQYF | TGCAGTGCTAGGTCTCCGACAGCGCAAGAGACCCAGTACTTC
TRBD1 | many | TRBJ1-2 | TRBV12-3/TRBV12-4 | CASSLSGTVAYGYTF | TGTGCCAGCAGTTTGTCCGGGACAGTGGCCTATGGCTACACCTTC
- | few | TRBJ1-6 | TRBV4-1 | CASSQGSPGDSPLHF | TGCGCCAGCAGCCAAGGATCTCCGGGGGATTCACCCCTCCACTTT
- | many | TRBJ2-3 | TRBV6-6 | CASSYEGGGTDTQYF | TGTGCCAGCAGTTACGAGGGCGGGGGCACAGATACGCAGTATTTT
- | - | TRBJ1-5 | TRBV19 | CAASSGRRDQPQHF | TGTGCCGCCTCTTCGGGAAGGAGAGATCAGCCCCAGCATTTT
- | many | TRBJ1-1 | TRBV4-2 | CASRVDRSNTEAFF | TGTGCCAGCAGAGTCGACAGGTCGAACACTGAAGCTTTCTTT
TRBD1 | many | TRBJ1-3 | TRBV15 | CATRNRGQGTGNTIYF | TGTGCCACCAGAAACAGGGGGCAGGGTACTGGAAACACCATATATTTT
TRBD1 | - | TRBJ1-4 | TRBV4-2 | CASSQDGQGDEKLFF | TGTGCCAGCAGCCAAGACGGACAGGGGGATGAAAAACTGTTTTTT
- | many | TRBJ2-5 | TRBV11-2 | CASSLEADNGETQYF | TGTGCCAGCAGCTTAGAGGCCGACAATGGAGAGACCCAGTACTTC
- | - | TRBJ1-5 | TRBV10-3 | CAISESGGSNQPEHF | TGTGCCATCAGTGAGTCCGGCGGTAGCAATCAGCCCGAGCATTTT
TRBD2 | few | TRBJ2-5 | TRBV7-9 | CASSPSWGTSGQETQYF | TGTGCCAGCAGCCCCTCCTGGGGGACTAGCGGGCAGGAGACCCAGTACTTC
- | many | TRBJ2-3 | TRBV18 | CASSPQKTSTDTQYF | TGTGCCAGCTCACCTCAGAAAACTAGCACAGATACGCAGTATTTT
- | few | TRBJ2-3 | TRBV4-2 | CASSQESRGEAGSDTQYF | TGTGCCAGCAGCCAAGAAAGCCGAGGGGAGGCAGGATCAGATACGCAGTATTTT
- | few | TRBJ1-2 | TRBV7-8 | CASSQRGVTGPYGTF | TGTGCCAGCAGCCAGCGGGGGGTTACAGGTCCCTATGGCACCTTC
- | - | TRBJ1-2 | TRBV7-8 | CASSLVAGGAGGYTF | TGTGCCAGCAGCTTAGTGGCCGGGGGCGCGGGTGGCTACACCTTC
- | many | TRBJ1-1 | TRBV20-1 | CSARDHHPALKEAFF | TGCAGTGCTAGAGACCATCACCCGGCGCTTAAAGAAGCTTTCTTT
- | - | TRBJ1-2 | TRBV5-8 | CASSRDGASGYTF | TGTGCCAGCAGCAGGGACGGCGCTTCGGGCTACACCTTC
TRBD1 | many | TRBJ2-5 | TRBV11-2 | CASSLGDRDQETQYF | TGTGCCAGCAGCTTAGGAGACAGGGACCAAGAGACCCAGTACTTC
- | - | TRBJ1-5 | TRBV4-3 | CASSQDEGPRQPQHF | TGCGCCAGCAGCCAAGATGAAGGACCTCGACAGCCCCAGCATTTT
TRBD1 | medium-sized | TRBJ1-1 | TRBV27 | CASSGQFTEAFF | TGTGCCAGCTCGGGACAGTTCACTGAAGCTTTCTTT
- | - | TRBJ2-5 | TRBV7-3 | CASSLNPGKETQYF | TGTGCCAGCAGCTTAAACCCAGGGAAAGAGACCCAGTACTTC
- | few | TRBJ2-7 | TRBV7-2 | CASSLFAYEQYF | TGTGCCAGCAGTCTTTTTGCCTACGAGCAGTACTTC
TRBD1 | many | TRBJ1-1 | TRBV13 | CASSLLGQGGLYTEAFF | TGTGCCAGCAGCTTACTCGGACAGGGGGGATTGTACACTGAAGCTTTCTTT
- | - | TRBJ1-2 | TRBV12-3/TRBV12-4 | CASSLEVGHYGYTF | TGTGCCAGCAGTTTGGAGGTCGGGCACTATGGCTACACCTTC
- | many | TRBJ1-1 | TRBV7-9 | CARSLAHGTEAFF | TGTGCCCGCAGCTTAGCGCACGGCACTGAAGCTTTCTTT
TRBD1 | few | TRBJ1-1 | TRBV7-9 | CARSSDRVVTEAFF | TGTGCCCGCAGCTCAGACAGGGTAGTCACTGAAGCTTTCTTT
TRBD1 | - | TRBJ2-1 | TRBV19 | CASSRRQGADNEQFF | TGTGCCAGTAGTCGTAGACAGGGGGCGGATAATGAGCAGTTCTTC
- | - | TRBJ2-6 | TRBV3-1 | CASSPRRSGANVLTF | TGTGCCAGCAGCCCAAGACGCTCTGGGGCCAACGTCCTGACTTTC
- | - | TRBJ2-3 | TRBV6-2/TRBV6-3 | CASSRVSHYF | TGTGCCAGCAGTCGGGTCTCTCATTATTTT
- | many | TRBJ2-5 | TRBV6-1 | CASRAGRETQYF | TGTGCCAGTCGGGCAGGGCGGGAGACCCAGTACTTC
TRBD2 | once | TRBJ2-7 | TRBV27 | CASTVSGGSYEQYF | TGTGCCAGCACCGTGAGCGGGGGGAGCTACGAGCAGTACTTC